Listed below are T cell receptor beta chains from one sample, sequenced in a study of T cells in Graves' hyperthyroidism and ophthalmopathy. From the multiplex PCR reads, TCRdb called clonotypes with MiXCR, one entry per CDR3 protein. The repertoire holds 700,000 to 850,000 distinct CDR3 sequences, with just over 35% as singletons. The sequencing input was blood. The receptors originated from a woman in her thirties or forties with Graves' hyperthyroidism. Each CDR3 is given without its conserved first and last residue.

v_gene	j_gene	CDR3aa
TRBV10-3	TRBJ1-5	ATETGENQPQH
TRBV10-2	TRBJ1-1	ASSEYRLGTEAF
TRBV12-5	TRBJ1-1	ASGLLTLRRDRGQNTEAF
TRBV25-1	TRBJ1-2	AHSEGYGYT
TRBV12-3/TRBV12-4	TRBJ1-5	ASSLASVTQPQH
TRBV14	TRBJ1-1	ASSGVRGSEAF
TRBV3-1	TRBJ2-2	ASSTRTTNTGELF
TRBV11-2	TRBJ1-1	ASGLGSHTEAF
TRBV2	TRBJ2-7	ARDSRYYNEQY
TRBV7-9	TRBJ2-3	ASSLGFGGGLTDTQY
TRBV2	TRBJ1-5	ASSAQETQH
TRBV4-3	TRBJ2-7	ASSQRTSGYSYEQY
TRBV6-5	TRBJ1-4	ASSYAYGEKLF
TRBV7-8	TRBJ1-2	ASSNGDYGYT
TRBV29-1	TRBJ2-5	SVRRQAQETQY
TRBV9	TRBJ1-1	ASSPNRGSAF
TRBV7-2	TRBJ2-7	ASSLALSSTYEQY
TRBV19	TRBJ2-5	ASSHRGGNQPQY
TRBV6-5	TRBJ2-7	ASTSRGAREQY
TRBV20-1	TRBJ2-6	SASSQSSGANVLT
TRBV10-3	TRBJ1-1	ASRLIGVNTEAF
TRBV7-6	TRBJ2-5	ASSLGNSLQETQY
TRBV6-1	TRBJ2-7	ASSQDWSSGLTYEQY
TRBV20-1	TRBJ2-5	SATRIQETQY
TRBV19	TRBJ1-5	ASSPRVEGGGQPQH
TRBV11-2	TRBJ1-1	ASSLPWQKGNTEAL
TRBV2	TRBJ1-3	ASSPPFGTSGNTIY
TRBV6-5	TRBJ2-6	ASSSKFSGANVLT
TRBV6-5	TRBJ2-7	ASRLPPGPDNFYEQY
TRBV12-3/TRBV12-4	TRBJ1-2	ASSEAPTGQLGGGYT
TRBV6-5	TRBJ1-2	ASSYSDMGNYGYT
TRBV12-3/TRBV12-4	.	ASSYYNEQF
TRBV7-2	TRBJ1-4	ASSSYGTEKLF
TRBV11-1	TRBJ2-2	ASSRQSNTGELF
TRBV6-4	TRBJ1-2	AGSDTNYGYT
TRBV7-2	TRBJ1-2	ASTLQGLGGYT
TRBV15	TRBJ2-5	ATSSLDGEETQY
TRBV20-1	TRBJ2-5	SAPTGGFKTQY
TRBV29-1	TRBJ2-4	STWDTAKNIQY
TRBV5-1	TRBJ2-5	ASSLWGGTQY
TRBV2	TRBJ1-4	ASSYSFQGFSEKLF
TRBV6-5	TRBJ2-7	ASSYSARGESYEQY
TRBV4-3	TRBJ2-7	ASSRSPQREQY
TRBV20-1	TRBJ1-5	SARGGTGGPQH
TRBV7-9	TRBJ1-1	ASSFSRDPTAGTEAF
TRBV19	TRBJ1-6	ASREAGPYNSPLH
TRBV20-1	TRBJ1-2	SARSSWTLHYGYT
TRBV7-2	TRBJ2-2	ASSQPGTGYGELF
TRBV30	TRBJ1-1	ASRPGFLGEAF
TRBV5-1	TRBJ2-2	ASSLPGRGPTGELF
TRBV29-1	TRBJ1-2	SVTSPPGYT
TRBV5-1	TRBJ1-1	ASSSGSDRLNTEAF
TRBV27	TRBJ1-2	ASSLFSGLTYGYT
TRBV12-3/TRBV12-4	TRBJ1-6	ASSVSGSPLH
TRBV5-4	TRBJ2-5	ASSLIPARETQY
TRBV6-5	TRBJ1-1	AISALMNTEAF
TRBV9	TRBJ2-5	ASSVLGTRKETQY
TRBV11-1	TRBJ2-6	ASSSEIWKGQKYSGANVLT
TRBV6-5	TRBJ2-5	ASRPHGTAKETQY
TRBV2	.	ASSTRLAQTNEQF